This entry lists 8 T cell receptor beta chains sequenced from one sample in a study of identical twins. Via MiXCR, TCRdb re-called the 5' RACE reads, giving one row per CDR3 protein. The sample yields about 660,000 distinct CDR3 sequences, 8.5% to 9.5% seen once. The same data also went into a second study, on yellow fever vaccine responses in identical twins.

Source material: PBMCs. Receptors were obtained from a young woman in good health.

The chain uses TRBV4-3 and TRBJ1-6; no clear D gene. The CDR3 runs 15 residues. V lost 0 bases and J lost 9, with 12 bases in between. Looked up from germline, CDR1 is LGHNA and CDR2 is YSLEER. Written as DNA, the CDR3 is TGCGCCAGCAGCCAAGATGGTGGGTCGGGTTCACCCCTCCACTTT. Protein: CASSQDGGSGSPLHF.

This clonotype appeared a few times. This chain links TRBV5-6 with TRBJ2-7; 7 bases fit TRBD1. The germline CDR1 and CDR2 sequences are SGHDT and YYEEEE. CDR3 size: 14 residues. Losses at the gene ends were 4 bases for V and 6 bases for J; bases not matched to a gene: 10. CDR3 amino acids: CASSPLTGPLEQYF. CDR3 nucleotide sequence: TGTGCCAGCAGCCCACTGACAGGGCCCCTCGAGCAGTACTTC.

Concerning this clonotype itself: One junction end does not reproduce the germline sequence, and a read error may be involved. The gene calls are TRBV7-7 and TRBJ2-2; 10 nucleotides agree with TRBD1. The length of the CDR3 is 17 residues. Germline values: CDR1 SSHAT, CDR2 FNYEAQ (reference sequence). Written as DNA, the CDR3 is TGTGCTAGCAGCCCCGGGACAGGGGTCATAAGTGGCGGGGAGCTGTTTTTT. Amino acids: CASSPGTGVISGGELFF.

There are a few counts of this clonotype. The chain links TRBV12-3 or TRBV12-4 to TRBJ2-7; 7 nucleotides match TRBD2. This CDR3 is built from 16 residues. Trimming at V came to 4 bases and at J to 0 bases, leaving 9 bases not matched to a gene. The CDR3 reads CASSYALGGGSYEQYF. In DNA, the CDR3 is TGTGCCAGCAGTTATGCCCTTGGGGGGGGCTCCTACGAGCAGTACTTC.

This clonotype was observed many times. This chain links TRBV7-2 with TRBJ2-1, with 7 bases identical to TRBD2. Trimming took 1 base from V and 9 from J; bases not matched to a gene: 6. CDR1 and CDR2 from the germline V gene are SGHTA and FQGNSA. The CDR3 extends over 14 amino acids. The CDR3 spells CASSLVAGASEQFF. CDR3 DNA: TGTGCCAGCAGCTTAGTGGCGGGAGCTAGTGAGCAGTTCTTC.

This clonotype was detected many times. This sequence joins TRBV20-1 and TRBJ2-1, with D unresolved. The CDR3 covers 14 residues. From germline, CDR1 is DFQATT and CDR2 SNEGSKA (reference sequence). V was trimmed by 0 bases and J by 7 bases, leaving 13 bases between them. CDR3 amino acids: CSARDPRSPNEQFF. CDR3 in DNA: TGCAGTGCTAGAGATCCCCGTAGCCCTAATGAGCAGTTCTTC.

CDR3 nucleotide sequence: TGTGCCAGCAGCTTGTTGGGTCCGGGGCACGAGCAGTACTTC. Its protein is CASSLLGPGHEQYF. The chain has TRBV5-6 and TRBJ2-7, with D perhaps being TRBD1 or TRBD2 (5 bases each). In germline, CDR1 is SGHDT, CDR2 YYEEEE. CDR3 length equals 14 residues. Trimming removed 1 base at V and 5 bases at J, with 13 bases between.

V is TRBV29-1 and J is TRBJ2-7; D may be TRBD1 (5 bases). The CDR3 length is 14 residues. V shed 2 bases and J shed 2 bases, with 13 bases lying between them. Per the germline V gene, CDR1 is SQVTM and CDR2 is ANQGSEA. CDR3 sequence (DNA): TGCAGCGTTGAACTCATGCAGGGTCCCTACGAGCAGTACTTC. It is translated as CSVELMQGPYEQYF.